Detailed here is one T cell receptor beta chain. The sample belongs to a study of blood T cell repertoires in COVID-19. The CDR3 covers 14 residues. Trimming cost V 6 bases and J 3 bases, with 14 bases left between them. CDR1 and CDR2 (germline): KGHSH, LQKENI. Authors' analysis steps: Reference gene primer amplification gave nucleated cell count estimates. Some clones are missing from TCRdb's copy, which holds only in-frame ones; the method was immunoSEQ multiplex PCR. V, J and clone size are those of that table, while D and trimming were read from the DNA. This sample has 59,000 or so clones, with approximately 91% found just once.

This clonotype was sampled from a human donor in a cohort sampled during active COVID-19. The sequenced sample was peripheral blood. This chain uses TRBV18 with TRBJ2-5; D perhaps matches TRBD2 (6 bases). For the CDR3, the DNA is TGTGCCAGCTCCCCTCTGGGAGGAGAAGAGACCCAGTACTTC. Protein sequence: CASSPLGGEETQYF.